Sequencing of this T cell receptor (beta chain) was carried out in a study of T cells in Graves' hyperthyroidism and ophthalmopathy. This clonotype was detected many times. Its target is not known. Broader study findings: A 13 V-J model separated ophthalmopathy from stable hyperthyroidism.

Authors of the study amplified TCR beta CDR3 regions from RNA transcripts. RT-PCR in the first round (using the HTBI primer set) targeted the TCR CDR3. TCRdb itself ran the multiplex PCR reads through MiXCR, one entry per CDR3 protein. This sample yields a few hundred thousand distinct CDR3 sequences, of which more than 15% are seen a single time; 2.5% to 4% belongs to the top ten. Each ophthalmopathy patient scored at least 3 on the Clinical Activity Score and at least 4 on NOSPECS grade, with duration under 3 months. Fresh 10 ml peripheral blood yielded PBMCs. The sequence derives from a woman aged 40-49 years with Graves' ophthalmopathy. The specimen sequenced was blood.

The CDR3 loop reads CAWSTGSGEKLFF. CDR3 DNA: TGTGCCTGGAGCACGGGAAGTGGTGAAAAACTGTTTTTT. The chain joins TRBV30 to TRBJ1-4; D is unclear. The V gene lost 3 bases and the J gene lost 7 bases, with 12 bases spanning the gap. Germline CDR1 is GTSNPN and CDR2 is SVGIG (reference sequence). CDR3 length equals 13 residues.